A selection of T cell receptor beta chains follows, all from one sample in a study of patients and donors after allogeneic stem cell transplantation. MiXCR, applied by TCRdb to the RT-PCR reads, yields one record per CDR3 protein. The sample consists of 900,000 to 1,000,000 distinct CDR3 sequences, roughly 17% of them appearing once. Sequencing input: blood, either unsorted or a sorted T cell fraction (not recorded which). The receptor source for this set is a human donor who was either an allogeneic HSCT recipient or a stem cell or donor lymphocyte infusion donor (not recorded which). It is not recorded whose cells these are; they may come from a transplant donor. The CDR3 runs from the conserved cysteine through the conserved F or W. The D gene is left open where the match is weak. Clone size, where shown, is once, few, many, or a class for clones that have expanded.

abundance: few; d_gene: TRBD1; v_gene: TRBV3-1; j_gene: TRBJ2-7; CDR3nt: TGTGCCAGCAGCCAGGGGACAGTTGACTACGAGCAGTACTTC; CDR3aa: CASSQGTVDYEQYF
abundance: few; d_gene: .; v_gene: TRBV3-1; j_gene: TRBJ2-3; CDR3nt: TGTGCCAGCAGCCACAGTGCCGGGGATACGCAGTATTTT; CDR3aa: CASSHSAGDTQYF
abundance: .; d_gene: TRBD2; v_gene: TRBV5-1; j_gene: TRBJ2-3; CDR3nt: TGCGCCAGCAGCCGGTGGACTAGCGGGGGGCCGAGCACAGATACGCAGTATTTT; CDR3aa: CASSRWTSGGPSTDTQYF
abundance: .; d_gene: .; v_gene: TRBV12-3/TRBV12-4; j_gene: TRBJ1-1; CDR3nt: TGTGCCAGCAGTTTTGCCGGTACGGGGAACACTGAAGCTTTCTTT; CDR3aa: CASSFAGTGNTEAFF
abundance: few; d_gene: .; v_gene: TRBV18; j_gene: TRBJ2-3; CDR3nt: TGTGCCAGCTCACCGGATGGTTCACAGTTCACAGATACGCAGTATTTT; CDR3aa: CASSPDGSQFTDTQYF
abundance: .; d_gene: .; v_gene: TRBV24-1; j_gene: TRBJ2-7; CDR3nt: TGTGCCACCAGTGATTCCCAGACGGGGACCTACGAGCAGTACTTC; CDR3aa: CATSDSQTGTYEQYF
abundance: .; d_gene: .; v_gene: TRBV7-6; j_gene: TRBJ2-3; CDR3nt: TGTGCCAGCAGCCACGAACCGGGTTCAGATACGCAGTATTTT; CDR3aa: CASSHEPGSDTQYF
abundance: few; d_gene: .; v_gene: TRBV13; j_gene: TRBJ2-5; CDR3nt: TGTGCCAGCAGCAACCCTCTTAGCAGTGAAGAGACCCAGTACTTC; CDR3aa: CASSNPLSSEETQYF
abundance: .; d_gene: TRBD1; v_gene: TRBV29-1; j_gene: TRBJ1-1; CDR3nt: TGCAGCGTTGGGACAGGGGTAGGGACTGAAGCTTTCTTT; CDR3aa: CSVGTGVGTEAFF
abundance: .; d_gene: .; v_gene: TRBV29-1; j_gene: TRBJ1-1; CDR3nt: TGCAGCGTTTTCCGGCTCTTGACGGACACTGAAGCTTTCTTT; CDR3aa: CSVFRLLTDTEAFF
abundance: .; d_gene: .; v_gene: TRBV5-1; j_gene: TRBJ1-1; CDR3nt: TGCGCCAGCAGCTTGCGAGGTAAAGTTGAAGCTTTCTTT; CDR3aa: CASSLRGKVEAFF